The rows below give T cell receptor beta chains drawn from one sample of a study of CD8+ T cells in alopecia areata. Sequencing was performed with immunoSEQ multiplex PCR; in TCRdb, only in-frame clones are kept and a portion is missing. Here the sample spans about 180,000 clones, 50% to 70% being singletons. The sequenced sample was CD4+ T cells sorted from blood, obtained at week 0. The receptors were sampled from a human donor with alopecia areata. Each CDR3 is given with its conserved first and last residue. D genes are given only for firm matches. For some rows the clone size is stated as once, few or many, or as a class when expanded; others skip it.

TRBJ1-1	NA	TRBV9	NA	TGTGCCAGCAGCGTAAGGGACAATGAGGCCACTGAAGCTTTCTTT	CASSVRDNEATEAFF
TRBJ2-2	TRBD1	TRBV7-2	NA	TGTGCCAGCAGCCACAGGGGCACCGGGGAGCTGTTTTTT	CASSHRGTGELFF
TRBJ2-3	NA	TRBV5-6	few	TGTGCCAGCAGCCAACAGGAAGTTCAGTATTTT	CASSQQEVQYF
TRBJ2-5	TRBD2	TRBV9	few	TGTGCCAGCAGCACCCCACTAGCGGGACAAGAGACCCAGTACTTC	CASSTPLAGQETQYF
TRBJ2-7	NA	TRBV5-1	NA	TGCGCCAGCAGCTTGAACTCTCAGGGAAACGAGCAGTACTTC	CASSLNSQGNEQYF
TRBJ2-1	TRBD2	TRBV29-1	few	TGCAGCGTTGACGCGGGACTAGCTTCCAATGAGCAGTTCTTC	CSVDAGLASNEQFF
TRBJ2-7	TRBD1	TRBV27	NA	TGTGCCAGCAGTTTAACCGCCGGGACAGAGAGCTACGAGCAGTACTTC	CASSLTAGTESYEQYF
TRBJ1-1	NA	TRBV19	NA	TGTGCCAGTAGTATAGTGTCAGGGAGGGACACTGAAGCTTTCTTT	CASSIVSGRDTEAFF
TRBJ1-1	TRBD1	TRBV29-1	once	TGCAGCGCCGGACAGGGGGCGAGGGCGAACACTGAAGCTTTCTTT	CSAGQGARANTEAFF
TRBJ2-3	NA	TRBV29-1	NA	TGCAGCGCCCCAGGTGGGGGGCGCACGGCAGATACGCAGTATTTT	CSAPGGGRTADTQYF
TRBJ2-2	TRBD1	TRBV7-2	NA	TGTGCCAGCAATCTTGGGACAGGGTTTAGCACCGGGGAGCTGTTTTTT	CASNLGTGFSTGELFF
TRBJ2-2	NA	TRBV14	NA	TGTGCCAGCAGCCAAGTAGGGGGGACATCGAACACCGGGGAGCTGTTTTTT	CASSQVGGTSNTGELFF
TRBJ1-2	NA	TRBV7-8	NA	TGTGCCAGCACCCGAGGTGGTTCTAACTATGGCTACACCTTC	CASTRGGSNYGYTF
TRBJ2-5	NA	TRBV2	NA	TGTGCCAGCAGTGTTACAGAGTCTAAAGAGTACTTC	CASSVTESKEYF
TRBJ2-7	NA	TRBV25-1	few	TGTGCCAGCAGTGAATTTAGGGAACCGTACGAGCAGTACTTC	CASSEFREPYEQYF
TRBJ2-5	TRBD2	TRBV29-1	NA	TGCAGCGTTGAAAGACTAGCGGGGGGTTCAGGGGAGACCCAGTACTTC	CSVERLAGGSGETQYF
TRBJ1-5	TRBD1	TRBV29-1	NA	TGCAGCGCTGCGCCCGGACAGGGGGGGCAGCCCCAGCATTTT	CSAAPGQGGQPQHF
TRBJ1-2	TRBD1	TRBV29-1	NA	TGCAGCGTTGACCGTCCCGGGACAGGGATGGACAACTATGGCTACACCTTC	CSVDRPGTGMDNYGYTF
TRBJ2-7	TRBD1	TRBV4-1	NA	TGCGCCAGCAGCCAAGGCGGGACAGGTCCCTACGAGCAGTACTTC	CASSQGGTGPYEQYF
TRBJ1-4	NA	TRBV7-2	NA	TGTGCCAGCAGTCTCCGGACGGCAACTAATGAAAAACTGTTTTTT	CASSLRTATNEKLFF
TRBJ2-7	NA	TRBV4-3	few	TGCGCCAGCAGCCCCTCCCGACAGTATCGCGAGCAGTACTTC	CASSPSRQYREQYF
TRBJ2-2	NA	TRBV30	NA	TGTGCCTGGAGTGTACAGGGAGCCACCGGGGAGCTGTTTTTT	CAWSVQGATGELFF
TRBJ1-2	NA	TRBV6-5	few	TGTGCCAGCAGTTCTCGCCCGCCAGCAAATGGCTACACCTTC	CASSSRPPANGYTF
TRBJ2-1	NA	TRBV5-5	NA	TGTGCCAGCAGCCCGCCGGGCCGCAATGAGCAGTTCTTC	CASSPPGRNEQFF
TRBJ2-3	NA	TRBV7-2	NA	TGTGCCAGCAGCTCGGAGGGGGGGACAGATACGCAGTATTTT	CASSSEGGTDTQYF
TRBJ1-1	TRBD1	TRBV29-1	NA	TGCAGCGTTGACAGGGGGCAGAGCACTGAAGCTTTCTTT	CSVDRGQSTEAFF
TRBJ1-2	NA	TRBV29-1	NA	TGCAGCGTTGAAGAGGGCCCCGAAGGTGGCTACACCTTC	CSVEEGPEGGYTF
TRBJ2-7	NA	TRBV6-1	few	TGTGCCAGCACCCGTGGCACGGGGGAGCAGTACTTC	CASTRGTGEQYF
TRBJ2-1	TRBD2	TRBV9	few	TGTGCCAGCAGCGTAGCGGGAGGGGGCAATGAGCAGTTCTTC	CASSVAGGGNEQFF
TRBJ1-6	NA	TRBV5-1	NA	TGCGCCAGCACCGGGACCGATAATTCACCCCTCCACTTT	CASTGTDNSPLHF
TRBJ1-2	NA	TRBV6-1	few	TGTGCCAGCAACCAACAGGGTGGCTATGGCTACACCTTC	CASNQQGGYGYTF
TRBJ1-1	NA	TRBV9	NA	TGTGCCAGCAGTGTTACGGGGAACACTGAAGCTTTCTTT	CASSVTGNTEAFF
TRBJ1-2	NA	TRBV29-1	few	TGCAGCGTTGAAGAGACTCAGGTTGGCTACACCTTC	CSVEETQVGYTF